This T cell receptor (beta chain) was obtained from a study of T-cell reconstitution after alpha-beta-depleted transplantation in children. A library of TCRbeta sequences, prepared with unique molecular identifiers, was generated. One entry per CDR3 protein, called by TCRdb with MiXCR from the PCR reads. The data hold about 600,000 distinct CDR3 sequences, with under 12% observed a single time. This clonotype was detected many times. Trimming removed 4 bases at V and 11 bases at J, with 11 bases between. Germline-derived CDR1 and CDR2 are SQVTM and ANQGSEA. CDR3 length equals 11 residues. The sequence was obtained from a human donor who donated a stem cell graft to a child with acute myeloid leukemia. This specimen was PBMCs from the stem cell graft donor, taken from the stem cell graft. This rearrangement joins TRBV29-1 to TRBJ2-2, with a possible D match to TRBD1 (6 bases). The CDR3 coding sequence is TGCAGCGTTGGTTTGACAGGCGAGCTGTTTTTT. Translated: CSVGLTGELFF.